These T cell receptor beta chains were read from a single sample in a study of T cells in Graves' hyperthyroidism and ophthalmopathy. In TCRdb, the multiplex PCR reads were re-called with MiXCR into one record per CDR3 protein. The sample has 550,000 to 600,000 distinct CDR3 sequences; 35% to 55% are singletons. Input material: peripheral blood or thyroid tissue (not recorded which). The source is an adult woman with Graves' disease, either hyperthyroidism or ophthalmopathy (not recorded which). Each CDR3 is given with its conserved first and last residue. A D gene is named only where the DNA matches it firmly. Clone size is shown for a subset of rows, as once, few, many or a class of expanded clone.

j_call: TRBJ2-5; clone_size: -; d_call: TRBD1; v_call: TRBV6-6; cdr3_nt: TGTGCCAGCAGTTCAAGACAGGGGACTCCAGCTGAGACCCAGTACTTC; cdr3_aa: CASSSRQGTPAETQYF
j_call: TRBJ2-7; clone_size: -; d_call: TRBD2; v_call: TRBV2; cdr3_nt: TGTGCCAGCAGTGGACAGCGGGAAGGCGAGCAGTACTTC; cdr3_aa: CASSGQREGEQYF
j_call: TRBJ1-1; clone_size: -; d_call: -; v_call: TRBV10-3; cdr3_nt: TGTGCCAGCAGTCGTGACCGCAGGGGTGAAGCTTTCTTT; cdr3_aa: CASSRDRRGEAFF
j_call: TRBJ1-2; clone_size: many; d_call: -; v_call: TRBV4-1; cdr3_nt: TGCGCCAGCAGCCAAGGGAGGGGGGCCAACTATGGCTACACCTTC; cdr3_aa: CASSQGRGANYGYTF
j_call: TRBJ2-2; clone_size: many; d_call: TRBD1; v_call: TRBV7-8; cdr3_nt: TGTGCCAGCAGCTTAGCGCGAGGACACAGGGGGGAGCAAGGGGAGCTGTTTTTT; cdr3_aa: CASSLARGHRGEQGELFF
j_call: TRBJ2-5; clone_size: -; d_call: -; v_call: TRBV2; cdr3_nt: TGTGCCAGCAGTGAAGCCCCCGGGACCCAAGAGACCCAGTACTTC; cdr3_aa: CASSEAPGTQETQYF
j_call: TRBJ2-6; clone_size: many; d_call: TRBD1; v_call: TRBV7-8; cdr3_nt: TGTGCCAGCAGCTTAGCGTCAGCCGGGACAGGAGGATCCGGGGCCAACGTCCTGACTTTC; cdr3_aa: CASSLASAGTGGSGANVLTF
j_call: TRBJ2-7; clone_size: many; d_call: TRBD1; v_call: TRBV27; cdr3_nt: TGTGCCAGCAGTTCGCCGACAGGGACCTACGAGCAGTACTTC; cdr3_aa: CASSSPTGTYEQYF
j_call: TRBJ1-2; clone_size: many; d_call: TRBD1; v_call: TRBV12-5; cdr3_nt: TGTGCTAGTGGCTTACAGGGGGCCGGCTATGGCTACACCTTC; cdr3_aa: CASGLQGAGYGYTF
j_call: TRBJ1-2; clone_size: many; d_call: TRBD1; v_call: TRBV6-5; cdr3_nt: TGTGCCAGCAGTAGCCGGGATGGGACAGCTAACTATGGCTACACCTTC; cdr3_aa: CASSSRDGTANYGYTF
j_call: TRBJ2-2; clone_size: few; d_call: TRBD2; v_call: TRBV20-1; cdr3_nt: TGCAGTGCTCCCACCCCTAGCGGGAAAGGGGAGCTGTTTTTT; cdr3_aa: CSAPTPSGKGELFF
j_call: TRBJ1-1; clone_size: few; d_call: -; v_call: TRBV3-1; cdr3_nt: TGTGCCAGCAGCCTGGGTTTGTATACACGGATGAACACTGAAGCTTTCTTT; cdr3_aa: CASSLGLYTRMNTEAFF
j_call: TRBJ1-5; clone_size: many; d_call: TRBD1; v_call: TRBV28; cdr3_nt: TGTGCCAGCAGTTTGTTTAAGGGGGCCCAGCCCCAGCATTTT; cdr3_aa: CASSLFKGAQPQHF
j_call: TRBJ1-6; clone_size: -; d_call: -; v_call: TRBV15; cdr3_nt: TGTGCCACCAGCAGCTTGGCGGGAGTGGGCAGATCACCCCTCCACTTT; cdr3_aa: CATSSLAGVGRSPLHF
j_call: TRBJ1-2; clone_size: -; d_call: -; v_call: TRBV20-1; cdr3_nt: TGCAGTGCCAGTACGCTCGGGGGGCCCAGCTATGGCTACACCTTC; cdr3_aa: CSASTLGGPSYGYTF
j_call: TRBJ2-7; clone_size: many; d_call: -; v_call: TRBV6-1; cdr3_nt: TGTGCCAGCAGAGAACCATCACACGGAGCCTACGAGCAGTACTTC; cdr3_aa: CASREPSHGAYEQYF
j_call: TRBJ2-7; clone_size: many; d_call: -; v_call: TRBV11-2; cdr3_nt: TGTGCCAGCAGCCTTTTGATGGGCTACGAGCAGTACTTC; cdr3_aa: CASSLLMGYEQYF
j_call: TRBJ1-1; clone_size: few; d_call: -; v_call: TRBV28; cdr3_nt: TGTGCCAGCAGTTTTAGCCTACAGTTAAACACTGAAGCTTTCTTT; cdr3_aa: CASSFSLQLNTEAFF
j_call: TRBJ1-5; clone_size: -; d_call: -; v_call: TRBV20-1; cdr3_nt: TGCAGTGCTAGAGCTGATAGTGTTCAGCCCCATCATTTT; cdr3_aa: CSARADSVQPHHF
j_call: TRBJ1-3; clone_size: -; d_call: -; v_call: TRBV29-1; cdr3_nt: TGCAGCGTGCAGTTAGCCACTGGGAACACCATATATTTT; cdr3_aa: CSVQLATGNTIYF
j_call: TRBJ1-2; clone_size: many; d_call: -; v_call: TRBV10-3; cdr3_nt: TGTGCCATCAGGGGGGATGGCTACACCTTC; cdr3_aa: CAIRGDGYTF
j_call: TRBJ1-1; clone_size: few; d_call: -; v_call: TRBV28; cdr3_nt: TGTGCCAGCAGTCCAATCTTCAGGGTCGGTGAAGCTTTCTTT; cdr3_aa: CASSPIFRVGEAFF
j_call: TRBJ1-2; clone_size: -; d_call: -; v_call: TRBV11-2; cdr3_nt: TGTGCCAGCAGTGAAGAGCGGGGGCAGAACTATGGCTACACCTTC; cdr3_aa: CASSEERGQNYGYTF
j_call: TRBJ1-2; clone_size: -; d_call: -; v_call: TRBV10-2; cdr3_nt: TGCGCCAGCAGGACGGACAGAGCTAACTATGGCTACACCTTC; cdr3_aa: CASRTDRANYGYTF
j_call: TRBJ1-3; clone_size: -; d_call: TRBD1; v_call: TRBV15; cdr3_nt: TGTGCCACCAGCAGACTAAGACCGGGACAGGGGGCGCGTCCTGGAAACACCATATATTTT; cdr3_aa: CATSRLRPGQGARPGNTIYF
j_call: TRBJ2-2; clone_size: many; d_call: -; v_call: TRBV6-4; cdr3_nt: TGTGCCAGCAGTGTTAGTGGCACCGGGGAGCTGTTTTTT; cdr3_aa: CASSVSGTGELFF
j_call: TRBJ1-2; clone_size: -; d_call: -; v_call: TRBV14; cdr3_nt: TGTGCCAGCAGCCGGGGAGCCAACTATGGCCACACCTTC; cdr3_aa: CASSRGANYGHTF
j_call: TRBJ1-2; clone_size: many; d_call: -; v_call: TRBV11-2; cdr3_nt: TGTGCCAGCAGCCCAAGACACTACTATGGCTACACCTTC; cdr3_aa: CASSPRHYYGYTF
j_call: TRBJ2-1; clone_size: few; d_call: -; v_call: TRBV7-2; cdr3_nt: TGTGCCAGCAGCAGAGGCGGGGCCTACAATGAGCAGTTCTTC; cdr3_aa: CASSRGGAYNEQFF
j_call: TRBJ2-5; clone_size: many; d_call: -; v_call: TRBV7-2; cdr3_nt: TGTGCCAGCGAGTCTGGGGGGGAGACCCAGTACTTC; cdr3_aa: CASESGGETQYF
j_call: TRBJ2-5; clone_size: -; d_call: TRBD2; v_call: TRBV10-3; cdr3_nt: TGTGCCATCAGCGAAAGCGGGACCAAGACCCAGTACTTC; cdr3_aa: CAISESGTKTQYF
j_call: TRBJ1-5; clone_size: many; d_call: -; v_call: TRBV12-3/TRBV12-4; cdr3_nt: TGTGCCAGCTCTAGGTTGGCGGATCAGCCCCAGCATTTT; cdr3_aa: CASSRLADQPQHF
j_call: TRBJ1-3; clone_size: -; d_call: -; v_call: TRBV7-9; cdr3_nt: TGTGCCAGCAGCTTAGTACCCGGAAACGAGAACACCATATATTTT; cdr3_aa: CASSLVPGNENTIYF
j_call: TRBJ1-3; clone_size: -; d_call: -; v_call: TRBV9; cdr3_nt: TGTGCCAGCAGCGTTCAACCTCAGGGCCACACCATATATTTT; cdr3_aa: CASSVQPQGHTIYF
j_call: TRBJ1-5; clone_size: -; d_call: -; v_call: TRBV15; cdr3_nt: TGTGCCACCGCGTTGGGGGTAGGGTTCAATCAGCCCCAGCATTTT; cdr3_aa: CATALGVGFNQPQHF
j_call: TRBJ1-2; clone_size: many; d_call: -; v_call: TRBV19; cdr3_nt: TGTGCCACTTTTGACTACAGGACAGTCTATAGCTACACCTTC; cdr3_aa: CATFDYRTVYSYTF
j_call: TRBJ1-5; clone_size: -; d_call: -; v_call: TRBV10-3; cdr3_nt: TGTGCCATCAGTGAGGTTGGAGGCGGGGTCGTTAGCAATCAGCCCCAGCATTTT; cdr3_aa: CAISEVGGGVVSNQPQHF
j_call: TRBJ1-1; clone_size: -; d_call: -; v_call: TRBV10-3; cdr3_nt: TGTGCCATCAGTGATCAAATTGGGGGCCACACTGAAGCTTTCTTT; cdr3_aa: CAISDQIGGHTEAFF
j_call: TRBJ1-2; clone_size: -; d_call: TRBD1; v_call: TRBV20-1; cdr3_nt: TGCAGTGCTATACTCGACAGGGGGTATCGGAGCTACACCTTC; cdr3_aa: CSAILDRGYRSYTF
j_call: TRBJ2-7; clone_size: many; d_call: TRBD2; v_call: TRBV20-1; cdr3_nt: TGCAGTGCTAAGGGAGCGGAGCGGGAACTCTACGAGCAGTACTTC; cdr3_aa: CSAKGAERELYEQYF
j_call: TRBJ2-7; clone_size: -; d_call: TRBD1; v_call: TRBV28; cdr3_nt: TGTGCCAGCAGTCCCTTGGGACAGGGCAACGAGCAGTACTTC; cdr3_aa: CASSPLGQGNEQYF
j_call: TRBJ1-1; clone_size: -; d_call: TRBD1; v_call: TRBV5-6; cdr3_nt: TGTGCCAGCAGCTTTGGGGACAGTGAAGCTTTCTTT; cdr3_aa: CASSFGDSEAFF
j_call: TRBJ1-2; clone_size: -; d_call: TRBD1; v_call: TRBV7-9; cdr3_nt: TGTGCCAGCAGCTTAGGTCCCGGACAGGGTGTCGGTGGCTACACCTTC; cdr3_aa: CASSLGPGQGVGGYTF
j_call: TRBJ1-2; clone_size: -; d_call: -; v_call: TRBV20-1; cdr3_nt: TGCAGTGCTACCCGAGACACTTCCGGGGACGATGGCTACACCTTC; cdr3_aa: CSATRDTSGDDGYTF
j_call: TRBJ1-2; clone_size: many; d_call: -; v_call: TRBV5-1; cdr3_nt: TGCGCCAGCAGCTTGGGAGTGAAAACTGGCTACACCTTC; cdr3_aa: CASSLGVKTGYTF
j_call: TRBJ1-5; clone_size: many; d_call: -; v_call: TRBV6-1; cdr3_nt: TGTGCCAGCAGTGAATCGAACAGCCATAATCAGCCCCAGCATTTT; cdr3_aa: CASSESNSHNQPQHF
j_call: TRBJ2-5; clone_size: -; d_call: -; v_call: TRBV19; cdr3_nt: TGTGCCAGTAGTACCCGGGGACTGCAAGAGACCCAGTACTTC; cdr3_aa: CASSTRGLQETQYF
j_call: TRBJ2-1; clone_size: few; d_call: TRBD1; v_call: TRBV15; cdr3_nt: TGTGCCACCAGCAGGGGACAGTCCAATGAGCAGTTCTTC; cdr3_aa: CATSRGQSNEQFF
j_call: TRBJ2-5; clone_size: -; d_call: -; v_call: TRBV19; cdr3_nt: TGTGCCAGTAGTATGTCAGGGGGGAGGGAAGAGACCCAGTACTTC; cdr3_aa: CASSMSGGREETQYF
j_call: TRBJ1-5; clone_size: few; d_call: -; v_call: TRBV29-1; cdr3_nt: TGCAGCGTTGGGCAGGGGCCCTTTCAGCATTTT; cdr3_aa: CSVGQGPFQHF
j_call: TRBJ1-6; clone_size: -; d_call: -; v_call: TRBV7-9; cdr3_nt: TGTGCCAGCAGCATGGGGAGCTCCTATAATTCACCCCTCCACTTT; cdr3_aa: CASSMGSSYNSPLHF
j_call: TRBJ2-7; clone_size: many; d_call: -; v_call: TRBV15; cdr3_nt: TGTGCCACCAGCAGAGGTTGGGGTGGCGAGCAGTACTTC; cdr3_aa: CATSRGWGGEQYF
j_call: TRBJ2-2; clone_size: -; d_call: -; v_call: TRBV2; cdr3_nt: TGTGCCAGCACCGTGGTTGGAGGCACCGGGGAGCTGTTTTTT; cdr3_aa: CASTVVGGTGELFF
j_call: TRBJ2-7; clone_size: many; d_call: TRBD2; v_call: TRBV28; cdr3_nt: TGTGCCAGCAGTTTTCTAGCGGGACCGTCCGAGCAGTACTTC; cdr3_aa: CASSFLAGPSEQYF
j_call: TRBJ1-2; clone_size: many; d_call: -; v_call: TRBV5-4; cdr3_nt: TGTGCCTTTCACCTTCAGGGGCTTAACTATGGCTACACCTTC; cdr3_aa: CAFHLQGLNYGYTF
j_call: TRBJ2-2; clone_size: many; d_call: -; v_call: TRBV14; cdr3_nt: TGTGCCAGCAGCTCCCGCTTGGGGGAGCTGTTTTTT; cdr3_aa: CASSSRLGELFF